This entry lists 9 T cell receptor beta chains sequenced from one sample in a study of T cell changes during pregnancy in multiple sclerosis. Generated by immunoSEQ multiplex PCR, the TCRdb table keeps only in-frame clones and is missing some. Among about 46,000 clones listed, about 91% were seen once. The sample here was CD8+ T cells from peripheral blood mononuclear cells, taken after pregnancy. These receptors all stem from a female donor with multiple sclerosis, enrolled in a pregnancy study.

The V call is TRBV6-4, the J call TRBJ2-3, with a tentative D call TRBD2 (5 bases). Germline V gives CDR1 MRHNA, CDR2 SNTAGT. The germline V and J ends were trimmed by 10 bases and 2 bases, with 13 bases remaining between them. This CDR3 has 13 amino acids. CDR3 region: CATGDSLTDTQYF. The CDR3 nucleotides are TGTGCCACCGGGGATTCCCTCACAGATACGCAGTATTTT.

The chain employs TRBV27 and TRBJ1-1; 7 bases match TRBD1. V lost 3 bases to trimming and J lost 6 bases; unmatched junction nucleotides: 7. The length of the CDR3 is 14 residues. Germline V gene data show CDR1 as MNHEY and CDR2 as SMNVEV (reference sequence). The CDR3 here is CASSFSSGGAEAFF. In nucleotides, the CDR3 is TGTGCCAGCAGTTTCAGCTCAGGGGGAGCTGAAGCTTTCTTT.

J is TRBJ2-1 and V is TRBV6-5; TRBD1 agrees at 8 bases. The CDR3 totals 15 residues. Germline CDR1 MNHEY, CDR2 SVGAGI. After removal of 6 bases from V and 4 bases from J, the junction contained 8 bases not matched to a gene. CDR3 amino acids: CASRPRDRLYNEQFF. The CDR3 coding sequence is TGTGCCAGCAGACCCCGGGACAGGCTATACAATGAGCAGTTCTTC.

This chain links TRBV9 with TRBJ2-2, with 10 bases identical to TRBD2. Germline values: CDR1 SGDLS, CDR2 YYNGEE. CDR3 size: 12 residues. With 3 bases clipped from V and 16 bases from J, the junction kept 6 bases outside the gene matches. This CDR3 is CASSASGRAPFF. CDR3 coding DNA: TGTGCCAGCAGCGCCAGCGGGAGGGCGCCGTTTTTT. The complete variable domain, with remaining parts taken from reference TRBV9 and TRBJ2-2, reads DSGVTQTPKHLITATGQRVTLRCSPRSGDLSVYWYQQSLDQGLQFLIQYYNGEERAKGNILERFSAQQFPDLHSELNLSSLELGDSALYFCASSASGRAPFFGEGSRLTVL.

The chain uses TRBV30 and TRBJ1-4; D remains unclear. This CDR3 is built from 17 residues. V lost 4 bases, J lost 0 bases, and 18 bases lay in between. Germline-derived CDR1 and CDR2 are GTSNPN and SVGIG (reference sequence). CDR3 amino acids: CAWTSGRNPTTNEKLFF. For the CDR3, the DNA is TGTGCCTGGACTTCGGGGAGGAACCCTACAACTAATGAAAAACTGTTTTTT.

This clone was seen a single time. The rearrangement links TRBV7-9 to TRBJ1-2; the match to TRBD1 covers 10 bases. Germline trimming cut 4 bases from V and 3 bases from J; bases unmatched to any gene: 8. Germline V gene data show CDR1 as SEHNR and CDR2 as FQNEAQ (reference sequence). The length of the CDR3 is 16 residues. Here the CDR3 DNA reads TGTGCCAGCAGCTCCCAGGGACAGGGGACCTACTATGGCTACACCTTC. Translated: CASSSQGQGTYYGYTF.

The CDR3 is CATKRTGNPYEQYF. CDR3 DNA sequence: TGTGCCACTAAAAGGACAGGGAATCCCTACGAGCAGTACTTC. The chain employs TRBV19 and TRBJ2-7, with TRBD1 matching 8 bases. The germline V gene has CDR1 LNHDA and CDR2 SQIVND (reference sequence). There are 14 residues in the CDR3. Trimming cost V 10 bases and J 2 bases; bases outside gene matches: 10.

This clone has a count of ten or more. This chain links TRBV6-4 with TRBJ2-1; D perhaps matches TRBD1 (6 bases). Germline V lookup: CDR1 MRHNA, CDR2 SNTAGT. The ends were cut back, 6 bases at V and 3 bases at J, with 12 bases in the middle. The CDR3 loop spans 14 amino acids. The CDR3, as DNA: TGTGCCAGCAGCCGGGACACGGACTACAATGAGCAGTTCTTC. Its protein is CASSRDTDYNEQFF.

V usage is TRBV5-1 and J usage is TRBJ2-6; D is perhaps TRBD2 (5 bases). Germline V gene data show CDR1 as SGHRS and CDR2 as YFSETQ. This CDR3 spans 16 amino acids. V lost 3 bases and J 0 bases, leaving 10 bases between the germline ends. The CDR3 loop reads CASSSRGSSGANVLTF. CDR3 DNA: TGCGCCAGCAGCTCTCGGGGAAGCTCTGGGGCCAACGTCCTGACTTTC.